Following are 13 T cell receptor beta chains from one sample sequenced in a study of regulatory T cells in long-lasting Graves disease. CDR3-region Arm-PCR and iRepertoire HTBI primers produced the TCR beta libraries. Each CDR3 protein is one row after TCRdb ran MiXCR on the multiplex PCR reads. The top ten clones hold approximately 28% of a sample with a few hundred thousand distinct CDR3 sequences, 20% to 25% of them seen once. Time point described: persistent/refractory GD, antithyroid drugs over 5 years with positive TRAb. Generation of the TCR library employed RNA extracted from PBMCs. The sequenced sample was peripheral blood mononuclear cells (PBMCs), obtained when the disease was refractory, from a patient treated with antithyroid drugs. These receptors all stem from a woman in her thirties or forties with Graves disease.

This clonotype has at least ten counts. V usage is TRBV11-2 and J usage is TRBJ2-7; D possibly corresponds to TRBD2 (6 bases). This CDR3 is built from 16 residues. The V end was cut by 0 bases, the J end by 3 bases, with 15 bases between. Germline V CDR1 and CDR2: SGHAT, FQNNGV. DNA of the CDR3: TGTGCCAGCAGCTTAGATCGGTTAGTGGGGGGCTACGAGCAGTACTTC. It is translated as CASSLDRLVGGYEQYF.

This clonotype was recorded at least ten times. The rearrangement joins TRBV20-1 to TRBJ2-6, with unresolved D. The V end lost 5 bases, the J end lost 2 bases, and 4 bases lay between the germline ends. The CDR3 extends over 12 amino acids. Germline CDR1 is DFQATT and CDR2 is SNEGSKA (reference sequence). CDR3 amino acids: CSAAAGANVLTF. The CDR3 DNA reads TGCAGTGCTGCGGCTGGGGCCAACGTCCTGACTTTC.

The chain is built from TRBV5-6 and TRBJ1-5; D gene unclear. Germline-derived CDR1 and CDR2 are SGHDT and YYEEEE. The length of the CDR3 is 15 residues. Trimming removed 4 bases from V and 9 bases from J, with 20 bases in between. The CDR3 DNA reads TGTGCCAGCAGCCTGCGGGGTAGCAAGAGATGGCCCCAGCATTTT. It translates to CASSLRGSKRWPQHF.

The gene calls are TRBV2 and TRBJ2-2; 8 bases match TRBD2. In germline, CDR1 is SNHLY, CDR2 FYNNEI. Trimming took 7 bases from V and 0 from J; bases not matched to a gene: 7. The CDR3 loop spans 16 amino acids. The CDR3 loop reads CASKSGRGTNTGELFF. In nucleotides, the CDR3 is TGTGCCAGCAAGAGCGGGAGAGGAACGAACACCGGGGAGCTGTTTTTT.

This clonotype was seen at least ten times. V usage is TRBV28 and J usage is TRBJ2-7; D possibly corresponds to TRBD2 (5 bases). This CDR3 contains 15 residues. Germline V gene sequence: CDR1 MDHEN, CDR2 SYDVKM. Trimming took off 4 bases at V and 9 bases at J, with 22 bases between the two ends. The CDR3 is CASSSGRTGRKSQYF. Written as DNA, the CDR3 is TGTGCCAGCAGTTCTGGCCGGACGGGAAGGAAATCGCAGTACTTC.

This chain links TRBV18 with TRBJ1-4, with 7 bases aligning to TRBD1. V trimming: 4 bases; J trimming: 7 bases; junction bases outside the gene matches: 6. CDR3 length equals 14 residues. Germline CDR1 and CDR2: KGHSH and LQKENI. The DNA for the CDR3 is TGTGCCAGCTCACGACAGGGAACGATTGAAAAACTGTTTTTT. It translates to CASSRQGTIEKLFF.

This rearrangement joins TRBV11-2 to TRBJ2-1, with 8 bases lining up with TRBD2. Germline V gene lookup returns CDR1 SGHAT and CDR2 FQNNGV. V was clipped by 5 bases and J by 8 bases; unmatched bases: 17. There are 17 residues in the CDR3. The CDR3 loop reads CASSTPVAGGFIDEQFF. The CDR3 coding sequence is TGTGCCAGCAGCACCCCAGTGGCGGGAGGCTTTATCGATGAGCAGTTCTTC. The full variable domain, in which reference TRBV11-2 and TRBJ2-1 provide the parts outside the CDR3, is EAGVAQSPRYKIIEKRQSVAFWCNPISGHATLYWYQQILGQGPKLLIQFQNNGVVDDSQLPKDRFSAERLKGVDSTLKIQPAKLEDSAVYLCASSTPVAGGFIDEQFFGPGTRLTVL.

In its sample, this clonotype was seen many times. The chain recombines TRBV28 with TRBJ2-4; tentative D call: TRBD2 (6 bases). V lost 3 bases to trimming and J lost 5 bases, with 23 bases between them. The CDR3 runs 18 residues. Germline CDR1 is MDHEN and CDR2 is SYDVKM. The CDR3, as DNA: TGTGCCAGCAGTTTCCTCGCCCTAGGAGGGGATCAAGAAAACATTCAGTACTTC. It yields the protein CASSFLALGGDQENIQYF. The full variable domain, with the rest looked up from reference TRBV28 and TRBJ2-4, is DVKVTQSSRYLVKRTGEKVFLECVQDMDHENMFWYRQDPGLGLRLIYFSYDVKMKEKGDIPEGYSVSREKKERFSLILESASTNQTSMYLCASSFLALGGDQENIQYFGAGTRLSVL.

The CDR3 reads CSAGPRPRLALYEQYF. Here the CDR3 DNA reads TGCAGTGCTGGACCGAGACCCAGACTGGCGCTCTACGAGCAGTACTTC. The chain links TRBV20-1 to TRBJ2-7; D unclear. The CDR3 sequence is 16 residues long. Trimming shortened V by 5 bases and J by 3 bases, and 23 bases separated the two germline ends. CDR1 is DFQATT and CDR2 is SNEGSKA in the germline V gene (reference sequence).

The rearrangement joins TRBV5-1 to TRBJ2-7, with D perhaps TRBD1 (5 bases). Germline-derived CDR1 and CDR2 are SGHRS and YFSETQ. This CDR3 is built from 13 residues. Trimming took 1 base from V and 3 from J, leaving 8 bases between them. The chain's CDR3 is CASSLQTDYEQYF. The DNA of the CDR3 is TGCGCCAGCAGCTTGCAGACAGACTACGAGCAGTACTTC.

As regards this clonotype: This CDR3 is missing its conserved last phenylalanine or tryptophan, likely due to a read error. CDR3 in DNA: TGTGCCAGCAGCGCACGACTAGCGGGAGTTATCCCTCGAATGGACCAGTACCTC. It translates to CASSARLAGVIPRMDQYL. V usage is TRBV2 and J usage is TRBJ2-5; 12 bases align to TRBD2. With 6 bases clipped from V and 10 bases from J, the junction kept 21 bases outside the gene matches. This CDR3 is built from 18 residues. Germline-derived CDR1 and CDR2 are SNHLY and FYNNEI.

This clonotype was found a few times. The CDR3 region is CASSLVQNTGELFF. The DNA for the CDR3 is TGTGCCAGCAGTTTAGTTCAGAACACCGGGGAGCTGTTTTTT. The chain employs TRBV12-3 or TRBV12-4 and TRBJ2-2; D unresolved. CDR3 size: 14 residues. V dropped 1 base and J dropped 1 base, with 4 bases sitting between them.

This clonotype came up once. The chain joins TRBV12-3 or TRBV12-4 to TRBJ1-2, with 9 bases that match TRBD1. Unmatched junction bases numbered 13, after V lost 6 bases and J lost 14 bases. This CDR3 is built from 13 residues. The CDR3 sequence is CASSSAGTGRYTF. The CDR3 DNA follows: TGTGCCAGCAGCTCAGCCGGGACAGGGCGTTATACCTTC.